The text below deals with one TCR beta chain. The method was immunoSEQ multiplex PCR; TCRdb's version includes in-frame clones alone and lacks a portion of them. Among about 370,000 clones, 87% were seen once, and the ten largest hold about 10%. This sample was included in a study of blood T cell repertoires in COVID-19. This CDR3 contains 17 residues. Per the germline V gene, CDR1 is SGHAT and CDR2 is FQNNGV. After removal of 5 bases from V and 1 base from J, the junction contained 10 bases not matched to a gene. The material sequenced was peripheral blood. This sequence originates from a woman in her twenties or thirties with COVID-19, enrolled during active disease. V is TRBV11-2 and J is TRBJ2-1; TRBD2 agrees at 8 bases. The CDR3 loop reads CASSHYGGESSYNEQFF. The CDR3 DNA follows: TGTGCCAGCAGCCATTACGGGGGGGAGTCTTCCTACAATGAGCAGTTCTTC.